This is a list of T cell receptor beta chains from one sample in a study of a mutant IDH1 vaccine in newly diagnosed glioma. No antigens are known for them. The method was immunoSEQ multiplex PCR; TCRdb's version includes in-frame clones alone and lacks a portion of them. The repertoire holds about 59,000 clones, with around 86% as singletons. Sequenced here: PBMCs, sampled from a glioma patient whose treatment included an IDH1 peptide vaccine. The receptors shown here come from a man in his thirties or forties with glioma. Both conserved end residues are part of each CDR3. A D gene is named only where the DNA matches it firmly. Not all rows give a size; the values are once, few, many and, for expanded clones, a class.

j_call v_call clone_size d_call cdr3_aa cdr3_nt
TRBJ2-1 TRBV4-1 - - CASSQPSDEQFF TGCGCCAGCAGCCAGCCCTCGGATGAGCAGTTCTTC
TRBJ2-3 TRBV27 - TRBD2 CASSSRPPGLAGNGTDTQYF TGTGCCAGCAGTTCTAGGCCCCCGGGACTAGCGGGAAACGGCACAGATACGCAGTATTTT
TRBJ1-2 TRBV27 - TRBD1 CASSLRTGDVAYGYTF TGTGCCAGCAGTTTACGGACAGGGGACGTCGCCTATGGCTACACCTTC
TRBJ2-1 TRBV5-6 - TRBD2 CASSPGLAGFTISYNEQFF TGTGCCAGCAGCCCTGGACTAGCGGGGTTCACTATCTCCTACAATGAGCAGTTCTTC
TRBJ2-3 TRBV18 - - CASAPTDTQYF TGTGCCAGCGCACCCACAGATACGCAGTATTTT
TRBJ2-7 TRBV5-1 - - CASSLVRDSYEQYF TGCGCCAGCAGCTTGGTCAGGGACTCCTACGAGCAGTACTTC
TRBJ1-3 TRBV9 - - CASSGASGNTIYF TGTGCCAGCAGCGGTGCCTCTGGAAACACCATATATTTT
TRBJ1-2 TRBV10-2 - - CASSAEKGDGGYGYTF TGCGCCAGCAGTGCCGAGAAAGGGGATGGAGGCTATGGCTACACCTTC
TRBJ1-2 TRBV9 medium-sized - CASSPDGNTLGGYTF TGTGCCAGCAGCCCGGATGGTAATACTTTAGGTGGCTACACCTTC
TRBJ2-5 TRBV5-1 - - CASSLAAGVQETQYF TGCGCCAGCAGCTTGGCGGCCGGGGTACAAGAGACCCAGTACTTC
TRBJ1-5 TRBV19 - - CASSIVDRPPIPNQPQHF TGTGCCAGTAGTATAGTCGACAGGCCCCCCATCCCCAATCAGCCCCAGCATTTT